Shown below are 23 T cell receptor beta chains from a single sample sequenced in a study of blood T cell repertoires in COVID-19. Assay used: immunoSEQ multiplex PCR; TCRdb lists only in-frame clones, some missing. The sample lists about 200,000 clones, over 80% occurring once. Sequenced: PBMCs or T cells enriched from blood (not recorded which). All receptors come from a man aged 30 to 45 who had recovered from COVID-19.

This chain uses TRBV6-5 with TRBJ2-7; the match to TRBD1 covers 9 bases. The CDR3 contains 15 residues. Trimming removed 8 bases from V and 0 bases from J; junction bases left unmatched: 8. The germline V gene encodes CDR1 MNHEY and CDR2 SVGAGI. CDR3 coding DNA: TGTGCCAGCGGCGAGGGGGACAGGGACTCCTACGAGCAGTACTTC. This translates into CASGEGDRDSYEQYF.

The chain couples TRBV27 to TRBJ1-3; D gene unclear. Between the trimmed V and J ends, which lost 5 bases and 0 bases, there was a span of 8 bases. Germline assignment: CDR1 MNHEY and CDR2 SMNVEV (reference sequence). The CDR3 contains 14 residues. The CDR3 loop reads CASSPVASGNTIYF. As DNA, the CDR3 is TGTGCCAGCAGTCCAGTGGCCTCTGGAAACACCATATATTTT.

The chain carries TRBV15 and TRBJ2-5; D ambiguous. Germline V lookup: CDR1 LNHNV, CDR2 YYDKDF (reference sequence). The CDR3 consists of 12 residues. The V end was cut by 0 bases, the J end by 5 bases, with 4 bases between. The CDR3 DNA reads TGTGCCACCAGCAGAGATCGGGAGACCCAGTACTTC. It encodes CATSRDRETQYF. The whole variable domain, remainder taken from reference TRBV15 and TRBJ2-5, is DAMVIQNPRYQVTQFGKPVTLSCSQTLNHNVMYWYQQKSSQAPKLLFHYYDKDFNNEADTPDNFQSRRPNTSFCFLDIRSPGLGDTAMYLCATSRDRETQYFGPGTRLLVL.

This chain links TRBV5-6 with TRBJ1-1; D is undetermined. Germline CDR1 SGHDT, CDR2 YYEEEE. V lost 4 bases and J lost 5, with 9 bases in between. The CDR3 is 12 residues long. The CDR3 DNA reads TGTGCCAGCAGCCCTGGTCTAACTGAAGCTTTCTTT. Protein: CASSPGLTEAFF.

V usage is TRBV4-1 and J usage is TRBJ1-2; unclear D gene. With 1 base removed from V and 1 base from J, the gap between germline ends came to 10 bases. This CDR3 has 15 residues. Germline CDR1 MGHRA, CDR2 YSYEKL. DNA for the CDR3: TGCGCCAGCAGCCAAGTAGCGGGGTATAACTATGGCTACACCTTC. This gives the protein CASSQVAGYNYGYTF.

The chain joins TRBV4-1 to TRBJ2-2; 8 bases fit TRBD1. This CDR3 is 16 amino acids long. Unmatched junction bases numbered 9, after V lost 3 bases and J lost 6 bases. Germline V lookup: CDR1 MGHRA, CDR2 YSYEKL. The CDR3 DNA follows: TGCGCCAGCAGCCAGAAAGGACAGGGTAGGGCCGGGGAGCTGTTTTTT. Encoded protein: CASSQKGQGRAGELFF.

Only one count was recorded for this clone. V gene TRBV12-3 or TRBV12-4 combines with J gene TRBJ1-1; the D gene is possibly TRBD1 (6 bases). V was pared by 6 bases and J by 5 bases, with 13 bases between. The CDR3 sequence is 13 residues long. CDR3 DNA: TGTGCCAGCAGGACAGGAGGCGGGACTGAAGCTTTCTTT. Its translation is CASRTGGGTEAFF.

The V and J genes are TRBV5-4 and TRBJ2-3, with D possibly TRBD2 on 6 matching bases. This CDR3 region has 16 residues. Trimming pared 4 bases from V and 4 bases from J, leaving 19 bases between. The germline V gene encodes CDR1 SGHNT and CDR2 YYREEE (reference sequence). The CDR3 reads CASSPIGRGTSDTQYF. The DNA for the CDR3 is TGTGCCAGCAGCCCGATAGGGCGGGGAACTTCAGATACGCAGTATTTT.

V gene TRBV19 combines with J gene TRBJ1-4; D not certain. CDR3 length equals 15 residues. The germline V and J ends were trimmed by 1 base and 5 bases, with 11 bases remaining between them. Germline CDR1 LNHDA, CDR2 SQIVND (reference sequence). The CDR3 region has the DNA TGTGCCAGTAGTATAGGAGGCGGGCGGAATGAAAAACTGTTTTTT. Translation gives CASSIGGGRNEKLFF.

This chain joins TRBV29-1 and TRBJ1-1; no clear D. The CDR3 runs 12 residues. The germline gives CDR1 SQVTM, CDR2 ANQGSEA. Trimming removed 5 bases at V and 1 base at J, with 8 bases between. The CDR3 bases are TGCAGCGTTCGGAGTCAGAACACTGAAGCTTTCTTT. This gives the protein CSVRSQNTEAFF.

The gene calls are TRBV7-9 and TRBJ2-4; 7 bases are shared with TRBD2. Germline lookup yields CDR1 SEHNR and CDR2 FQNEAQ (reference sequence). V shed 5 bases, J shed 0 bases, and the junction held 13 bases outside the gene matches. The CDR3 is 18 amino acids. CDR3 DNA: TGTGCCAGCAGCCCCTCGCCGGGGGGAGAACTAGCCAAAAACATTCAGTACTTC. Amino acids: CASSPSPGGELAKNIQYF.

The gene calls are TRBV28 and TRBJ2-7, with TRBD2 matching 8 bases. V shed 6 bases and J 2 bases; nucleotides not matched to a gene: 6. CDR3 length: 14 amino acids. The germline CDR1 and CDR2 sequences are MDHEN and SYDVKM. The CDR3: CASRYSGRPYEQYF. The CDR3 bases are TGTGCCAGCAGATACAGCGGGAGACCCTACGAGCAGTACTTC.

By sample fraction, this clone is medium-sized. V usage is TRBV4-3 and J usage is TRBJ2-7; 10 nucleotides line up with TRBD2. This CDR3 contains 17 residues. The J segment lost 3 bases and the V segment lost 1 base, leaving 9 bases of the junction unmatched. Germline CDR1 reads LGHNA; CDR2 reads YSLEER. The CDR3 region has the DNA TGCGCCAGCAGCCAAGGACACGGCCCTAGCGGGGGCTACGAGCAGTACTTC. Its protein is CASSQGHGPSGGYEQYF.

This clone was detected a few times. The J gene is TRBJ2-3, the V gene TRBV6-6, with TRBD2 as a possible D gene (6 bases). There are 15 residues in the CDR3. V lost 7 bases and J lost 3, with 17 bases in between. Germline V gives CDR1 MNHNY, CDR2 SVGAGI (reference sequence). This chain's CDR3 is CASTHLGGKTDTQYF. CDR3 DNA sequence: TGTGCCAGCACCCACCTCGGAGGGAAGACAGATACGCAGTATTTT.

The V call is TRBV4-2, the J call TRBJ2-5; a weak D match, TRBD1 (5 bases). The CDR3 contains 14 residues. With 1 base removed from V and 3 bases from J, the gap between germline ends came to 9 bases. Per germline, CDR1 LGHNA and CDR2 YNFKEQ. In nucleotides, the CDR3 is TGTGCCAGCAGCCAAGTTCAGGGAAAAGAGACCCAGTACTTC. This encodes CASSQVQGKETQYF.

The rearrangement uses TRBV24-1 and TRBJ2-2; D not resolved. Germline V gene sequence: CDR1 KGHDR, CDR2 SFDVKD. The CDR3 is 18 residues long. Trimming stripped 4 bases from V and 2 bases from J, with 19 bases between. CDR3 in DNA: TGTGCCACCAGTGACCCACCCGTCGGTCAGGAAAACACCGGGGAGCTGTTTTTT. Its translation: CATSDPPVGQENTGELFF.

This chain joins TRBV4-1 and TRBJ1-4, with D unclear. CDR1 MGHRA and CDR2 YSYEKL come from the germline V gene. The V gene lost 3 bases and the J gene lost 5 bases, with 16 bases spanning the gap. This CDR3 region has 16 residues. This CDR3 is CASSHFNRRGNEKLFF. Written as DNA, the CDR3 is TGCGCCAGCAGCCACTTTAATCGGCGGGGAAATGAAAAACTGTTTTTT.

The CDR3 nucleotides are TGCGCCAGCAGCTGGGACACCTATTACGAGCAGTACTTC. This translates into CASSWDTYYEQYF. The chain links TRBV5-1 to TRBJ2-7, with D maybe TRBD1 (6 bases). The CDR3 spans 13 residues. Deletions cut 3 bases from V and 4 bases from J, with 11 bases between. Looked up from germline, CDR1 is SGHRS and CDR2 is YFSETQ.

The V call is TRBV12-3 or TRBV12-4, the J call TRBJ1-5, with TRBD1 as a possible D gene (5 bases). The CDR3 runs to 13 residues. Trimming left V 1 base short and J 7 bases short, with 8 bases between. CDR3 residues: CASSLGGGQPQHF. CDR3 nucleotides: TGTGCCAGCAGTTTAGGGGGGGGACAGCCCCAGCATTTT.

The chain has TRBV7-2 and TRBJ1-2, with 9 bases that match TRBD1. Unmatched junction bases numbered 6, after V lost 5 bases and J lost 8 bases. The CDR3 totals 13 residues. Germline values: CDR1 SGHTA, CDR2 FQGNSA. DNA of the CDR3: TGTGCCAGCAGCCCACAGGGGGCAAGCGGCTACACCTTC. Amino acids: CASSPQGASGYTF.

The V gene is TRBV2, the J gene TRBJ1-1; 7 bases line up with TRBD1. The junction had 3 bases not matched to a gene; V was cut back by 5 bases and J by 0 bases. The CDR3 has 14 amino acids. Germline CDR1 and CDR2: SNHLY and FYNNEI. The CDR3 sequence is CASSPQGMNTEAFF. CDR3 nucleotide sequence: TGTGCCAGCAGTCCACAGGGGATGAACACTGAAGCTTTCTTT.

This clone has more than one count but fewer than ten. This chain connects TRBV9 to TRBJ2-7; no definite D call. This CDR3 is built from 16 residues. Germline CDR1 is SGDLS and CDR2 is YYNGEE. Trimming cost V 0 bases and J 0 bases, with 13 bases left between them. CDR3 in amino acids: CASSVAVGTSSYEQYF. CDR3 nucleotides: TGTGCCAGCAGCGTAGCTGTGGGCACGTCCTCCTACGAGCAGTACTTC.

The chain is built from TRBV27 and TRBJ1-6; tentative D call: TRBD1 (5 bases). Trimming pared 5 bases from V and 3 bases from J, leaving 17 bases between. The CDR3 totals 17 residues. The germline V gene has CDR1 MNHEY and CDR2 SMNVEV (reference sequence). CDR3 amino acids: CASSPLQGTFYNSPLHF. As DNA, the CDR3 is TGTGCCAGCAGTCCTCTTCAGGGCACTTTCTATAATTCACCCCTCCACTTT.